The 20 T cell receptor beta chains in this list originate from one sample, sequenced in a study of radiation and T cells in renal cell carcinoma (dated by TCRdb to 2019 to 2021). Library method: the immunoSEQ multiplex PCR assay. As stored in TCRdb, this immuneACCESS dataset retains in-frame rearrangements with V and J assigned. A fraction of the clones does not appear; measured against another copy, unresolved V genes explain less than half of the discrepancy, and the remainder lacks a known reason. The sample has about 49,000 clones on record, about 83% of them singletons. The ten largest clones represent 30% to 35% of the sample. According to the study, the label for this sample's time point signals: baseline pretreatment blood. The label giving this sample's treatment or condition can be read as: 15 Gy SBRT to primary tumor, nephrectomy 4 weeks later. Sequenced here: blood, sampled from a patient whose treatment included radiotherapy and nephrectomy. Every receptor here comes from a woman aged 70-85 years with renal cell carcinoma.

The chain has TRBV2 and TRBJ2-1; TRBD1 matches 9 bases. This CDR3 has 15 residues. The trim removed 4 bases at V and 9 bases at J, leaving 10 bases unmatched. Germline CDR1 reads SNHLY; CDR2 reads FYNNEI. This CDR3 is CASSVEGQGGGEQFF. CDR3 bases: TGTGCCAGCAGTGTTGAGGGACAGGGCGGAGGTGAGCAGTTCTTC. Complete variable domain (other parts from reference TRBV2 and TRBJ2-1): EPEVTQTPSHQVTQMGQEVILRCVPISNHLYFYWYRQILGQKVEFLVSFYNNEISEKSEIFDDQFSVERPDGSNFTLKIRSTKLEDSAMYFCASSVEGQGGGEQFFGPGTRLTVL.

V gene TRBV4-2 combines with J gene TRBJ1-2; 10 bases are shared with TRBD1. J was trimmed by 3 bases and V by 3 bases; bases with no gene match: 4. CDR3 size: 15 residues. CDR1 is LGHNA and CDR2 is YNFKEQ in the germline V gene. CDR3 sequence (DNA): TGTGCCAGCAGCCAGAGACAGGGGGCTGACTATGGCTACACCTTC. Translating it yields CASSQRQGADYGYTF.

This chain links TRBV4-2 with TRBJ2-2; D is unclear. This CDR3 has 14 amino acids. The germline V and J ends were trimmed by 0 bases and 2 bases, with 4 bases remaining between them. In germline, CDR1 is LGHNA, CDR2 YNFKEQ. In DNA, the CDR3 is TGTGCCAGCAGCCAAGAACGTAACACCGGGGAGCTGTTTTTT. It yields the protein CASSQERNTGELFF.

The rearrangement uses TRBV28 and TRBJ1-4; no clear D. The CDR3 covers 13 residues. CDR1 and CDR2 from the germline V gene are MDHEN and SYDVKM. V lost 4 bases to trimming and J lost 8 bases, with 11 bases between them. This CDR3 is CASSWSGGEKLFF. The CDR3 DNA sequence: TGTGCCAGCAGTTGGTCTGGTGGCGAAAAACTGTTTTTT. Together with reference TRBV28 and TRBJ1-4, the CDR3 gives the full variable domain: DVKVTQSSRYLVKRTGEKVFLECVQDMDHENMFWYRQDPGLGLRLIYFSYDVKMKEKGDIPEGYSVSREKKERFSLILESASTNQTSMYLCASSWSGGEKLFFGSGTQLSVL.

V gene TRBV5-1 combines with J gene TRBJ1-2; D call uncertain. Germline-derived CDR1 and CDR2 are SGHRS and YFSETQ. The germline V and J ends were trimmed by 3 bases and 2 bases, with 11 bases remaining between them. The CDR3 extends over 14 amino acids. The chain's CDR3 is CASSYTPQNYGYTF. Written as DNA, the CDR3 is TGCGCCAGCAGCTATACGCCCCAGAACTATGGCTACACCTTC.

V and J are TRBV19 and TRBJ2-1; D remains ambiguous. This CDR3 has 13 amino acids. Trimming removed 1 base at V and 5 bases at J, with 6 bases between. CDR1 and CDR2 from the germline V gene are LNHDA and SQIVND (reference sequence). In DNA form, the CDR3 reads TGTGCCAGTAGTATAGCTGGGCACAATGAGCAGTTCTTC. This codes for CASSIAGHNEQFF. Full variable domain (outside the CDR3, taken from reference TRBV19 and TRBJ2-1): DGGITQSPKYLFRKEGQNVTLSCEQNLNHDAMYWYRQDPGQGLRLIYYSQIVNDFQKGDIAEGYSVSREKKESFPLTVTSAQKNPTAFYLCASSIAGHNEQFFGPGTRLTVL.

The chain carries TRBV5-4 and TRBJ2-7, with 11 bases identical to TRBD1. There are 16 residues in the CDR3. Germline V gene lookup returns CDR1 SGHNT and CDR2 YYREEE (reference sequence). V trimming: 3 bases; J trimming: 7 bases; junction bases outside the gene matches: 12. The CDR3 bases are TGTGCCAGCAGCTCCCAAGCCGGGACAGGGGGGGAAGAGCAGTACTTC. This codes for CASSSQAGTGGEEQYF.

The chain recombines TRBV5-5 with TRBJ2-7; 9 nucleotides agree with TRBD1. Germline V gives CDR1 SGHKS, CDR2 YYEKEE (reference sequence). Trimming took 0 bases from V and 6 from J; bases not matched to a gene: 7. This CDR3 spans 15 amino acids. The CDR3 DNA reads as TGTGCCAGCAGCTTGGTTGGGACAGGGTTCTCCGAGCAGTACTTC. Translation gives CASSLVGTGFSEQYF.

The V call is TRBV7-2, the J call TRBJ2-3; TRBD2 matches at 7 bases. Germline CDR1 is SGHTA and CDR2 is FQGNSA. V gave up 1 base and J gave up 2 bases; unmatched junction bases: 12. The CDR3 spans 18 residues. The CDR3 loop is CASSLVRGAGDLTDTQYF. In DNA form, the CDR3 reads TGTGCCAGCAGCTTAGTTAGAGGGGCGGGGGACCTCACAGATACGCAGTATTTT.

The V call is TRBV5-3, the J call TRBJ1-4, with D maybe TRBD1 (5 bases). TRBV5-3 is identified as an open reading frame with a role that is uncertain. The CDR3 has 13 residues. V lost 10 bases to trimming and J lost 3 bases, with 13 bases between them. DNA for the CDR3: TGTGCCCGCCGACAGTCAGCTAATGAAAAACTGTTTTTT. Translating gives CARRQSANEKLFF.

This clone was seen a handful of times. The chain uses TRBV5-1 and TRBJ2-1; 8 nucleotides agree with TRBD2. The CDR3 length is 15 residues. The germline gives CDR1 SGHRS, CDR2 YFSETQ. The J segment lost 10 bases and the V segment lost 0 bases, leaving 9 bases of the junction unmatched. The CDR3 spells CASSLAGGRSNEQFF. DNA of the CDR3: TGCGCCAGCAGCTTGGCGGGGGGGCGCAGTAACGAGCAGTTCTTC. The entire variable domain, with the rest obtained from reference TRBV5-1 and TRBJ2-1, is as follows: KAGVTQTPRYLIKTRGQQVTLSCSPISGHRSVSWYQQTPGQGLQFLFEYFSETQRNKGNFPGRFSGRQFSNSRSEMNVSTLELGDSALYLCASSLAGGRSNEQFFGPGTRLTVL.

The rearrangement uses TRBV2 and TRBJ2-7; a possible D gene is TRBD2 (6 bases). V was trimmed by 2 bases and J by 6 bases, leaving 8 bases between them. Germline values: CDR1 SNHLY, CDR2 FYNNEI. This CDR3 is 12 amino acids long. As DNA, the CDR3 is TGTGCCAGCAGTGAACTCGGGGGCGAGCAGTACTTC. Protein sequence: CASSELGGEQYF.

This clone was seen just once. The chain is built from TRBV2 and TRBJ2-1; TRBD1 aligns across 7 bases. The ends lost 6 bases at V and 4 bases at J; junction bases unmatched: 6. The CDR3 is 14 residues long. Looked up from germline, CDR1 is SNHLY and CDR2 is FYNNEI. The CDR3 nucleotides are TGTGCCAGCAGGAAACAGGGGAAATACAATGAGCAGTTCTTC. Its translation is CASRKQGKYNEQFF. The full variable domain, its missing parts supplied by reference TRBV2 and TRBJ2-1, is EPEVTQTPSHQVTQMGQEVILRCVPISNHLYFYWYRQILGQKVEFLVSFYNNEISEKSEIFDDQFSVERPDGSNFTLKIRSTKLEDSAMYFCASRKQGKYNEQFFGPGTRLTVL.

V and J are TRBV10-3 and TRBJ2-7; the D is unclear. Germline CDR1 is ENHRY and CDR2 is SYGVKD. The CDR3 is made up of 11 amino acids. V was clipped by 10 bases and J by 3 bases, with 10 bases between them. The CDR3 loop reads CATRYVYEQYF. The DNA for the CDR3 is TGTGCCACCCGCTACGTCTACGAGCAGTACTTC.

The chain uses TRBV7-9 and TRBJ2-7; 7 nucleotides agree with TRBD1. V lost 4 bases to trimming and J lost 2 bases; unmatched junction nucleotides: 17. Germline V gene lookup returns CDR1 SEHNR and CDR2 FQNEAQ (reference sequence). The CDR3 totals 18 residues. This chain's CDR3 is CASSSPSTGQKGAYEQYF. The CDR3 DNA sequence: TGTGCCAGCAGCTCACCCTCGACAGGGCAAAAAGGGGCCTACGAGCAGTACTTC.

The gene calls are TRBV6-1 and TRBJ2-6; maybe TRBD1 (6 bases). Trimming removed 5 bases from V and 4 bases from J, with 12 bases in between. Germline V gene lookup returns CDR1 MNHNS and CDR2 SASEGT. The CDR3 runs to 15 residues. CDR3 residues: CASSNRESGANVLTF. CDR3 coding DNA: TGTGCCAGCAGTAACAGGGAATCCGGGGCCAACGTCCTGACTTTC.

This chain joins TRBV29-1 and TRBJ1-1; D unresolved. The CDR3 contains 14 residues. Trimming stripped 1 base from V and 3 bases from J, with 12 bases between. Germline values: CDR1 SQVTM, CDR2 ANQGSEA. The CDR3 DNA is TGCAGCGTTGAAGGGGGTAGGAGAGACACTGAAGCTTTCTTT. Translated: CSVEGGRRDTEAFF.

The chain has TRBV18 and TRBJ2-2, with D tentatively TRBD1 or TRBD2 (6 bases each). CDR3 size: 16 residues. Germline V CDR1 and CDR2: KGHSH, LQKENI. The ends were cut back, 2 bases at V and 0 bases at J, with 10 bases in the middle. The CDR3 loop reads CASSPVRGANTGELFF. The DNA of the CDR3 is TGTGCCAGCTCACCAGTGAGGGGGGCGAACACCGGGGAGCTGTTTTTT.

The J gene is TRBJ1-5, the V gene TRBV7-9; D is unclear. V was clipped by 6 bases and J by 4 bases, with 10 bases between them. Germline V gene data show CDR1 as SEHNR and CDR2 as FQNEAQ (reference sequence). The CDR3 length is 13 residues. CDR3 sequence reads: CASSRASNQPQHF. The CDR3 DNA reads as TGTGCCAGCAGTCGGGCCTCAAATCAGCCCCAGCATTTT.

This clone has only a few counts. The chain uses TRBV6-5 and TRBJ1-2, with D perhaps matching TRBD1 (6 bases). Germline V lookup: CDR1 MNHEY, CDR2 SVGAGI. The V end was cut by 6 bases, the J end by 3 bases, with 14 bases between. The CDR3 consists of 14 residues. CDR3 in amino acids: CASSPADSYYGYTF. CDR3 nucleotide sequence: TGTGCCAGCAGCCCTGCGGACAGTTACTATGGCTACACCTTC.